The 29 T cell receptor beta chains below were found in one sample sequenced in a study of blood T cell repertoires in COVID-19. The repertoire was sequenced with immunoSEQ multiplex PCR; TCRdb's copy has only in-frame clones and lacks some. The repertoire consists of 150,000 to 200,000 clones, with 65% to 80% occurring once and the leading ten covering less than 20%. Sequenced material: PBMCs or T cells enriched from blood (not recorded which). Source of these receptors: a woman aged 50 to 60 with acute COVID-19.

The CDR3 DNA is TGCGCCAGCAGCCACGGACAGGGGATGAACACTGAAGCTTTCTTT. It specifies CASSHGQGMNTEAFF. The chain combines TRBV5-1 with TRBJ1-1; 9 positions match TRBD1. V gave up 4 bases and J gave up 0 bases; unmatched junction bases: 4. The CDR3 loop spans 15 amino acids. Germline assignment: CDR1 SGHRS and CDR2 YFSETQ.

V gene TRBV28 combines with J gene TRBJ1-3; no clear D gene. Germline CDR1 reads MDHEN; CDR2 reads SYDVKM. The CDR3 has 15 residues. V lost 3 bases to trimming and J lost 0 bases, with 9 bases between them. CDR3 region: CASSLVSSSGNTIYF. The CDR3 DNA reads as TGTGCCAGCAGTTTGGTGAGTTCCTCTGGAAACACCATATATTTT.

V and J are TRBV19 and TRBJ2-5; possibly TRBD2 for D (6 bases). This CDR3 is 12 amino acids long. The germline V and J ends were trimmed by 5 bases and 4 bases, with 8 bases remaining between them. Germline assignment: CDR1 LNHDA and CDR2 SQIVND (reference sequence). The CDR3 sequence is CASSLRGETQYF. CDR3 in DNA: TGTGCCAGTAGTTTGCGGGGAGAGACCCAGTACTTC.

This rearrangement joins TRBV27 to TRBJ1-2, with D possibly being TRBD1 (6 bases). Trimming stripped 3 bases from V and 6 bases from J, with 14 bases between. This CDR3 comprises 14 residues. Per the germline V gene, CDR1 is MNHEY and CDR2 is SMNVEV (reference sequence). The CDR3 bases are TGTGCCAGCAGTTTCGGTGGGACACCTCATGGCTACACCTTC. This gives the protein CASSFGGTPHGYTF.

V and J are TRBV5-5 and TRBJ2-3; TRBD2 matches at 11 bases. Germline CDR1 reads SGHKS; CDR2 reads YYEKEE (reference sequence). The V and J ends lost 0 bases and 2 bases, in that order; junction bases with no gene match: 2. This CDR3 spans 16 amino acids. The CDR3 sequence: CASSLVSGGATDTQYF. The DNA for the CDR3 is TGTGCCAGCAGCTTGGTTAGCGGGGGGGCCACAGATACGCAGTATTTT.

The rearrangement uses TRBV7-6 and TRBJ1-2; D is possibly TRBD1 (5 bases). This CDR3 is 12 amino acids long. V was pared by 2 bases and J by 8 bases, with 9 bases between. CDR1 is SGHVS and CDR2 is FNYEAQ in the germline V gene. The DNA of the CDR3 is TGTGCCAGCAGCTTACAGGGAATCGGCTACACCTTC. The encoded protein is CASSLQGIGYTF.

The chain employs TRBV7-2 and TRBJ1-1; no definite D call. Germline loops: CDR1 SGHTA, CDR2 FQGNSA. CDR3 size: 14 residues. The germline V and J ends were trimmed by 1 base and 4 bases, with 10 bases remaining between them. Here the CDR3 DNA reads TGTGCCAGCAGCTTAGTCAACTTCGGCACTGAAGCTTTCTTT. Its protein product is CASSLVNFGTEAFF.

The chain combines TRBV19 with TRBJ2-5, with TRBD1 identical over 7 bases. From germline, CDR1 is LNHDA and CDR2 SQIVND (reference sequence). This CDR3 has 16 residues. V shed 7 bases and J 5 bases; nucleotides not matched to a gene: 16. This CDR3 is CASNPRDSNPRETQYF. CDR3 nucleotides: TGTGCCAGTAATCCCCGGGACAGCAATCCCAGGGAGACCCAGTACTTC.

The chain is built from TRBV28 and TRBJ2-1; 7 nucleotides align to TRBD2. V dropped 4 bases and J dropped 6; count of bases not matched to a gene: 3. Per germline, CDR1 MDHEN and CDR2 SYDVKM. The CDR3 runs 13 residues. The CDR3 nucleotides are TGTGCCAGCAGTTCGGGGGGTCTCAATGAGCAGTTCTTC. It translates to CASSSGGLNEQFF.

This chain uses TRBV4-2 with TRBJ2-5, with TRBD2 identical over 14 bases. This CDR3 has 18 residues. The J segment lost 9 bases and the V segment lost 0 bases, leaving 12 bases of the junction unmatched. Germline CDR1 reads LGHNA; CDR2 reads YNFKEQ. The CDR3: CASSQDMATSGGVRAQYF. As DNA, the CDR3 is TGTGCCAGCAGCCAAGATATGGCGACTAGCGGGGGGGTCAGGGCCCAGTACTTC.

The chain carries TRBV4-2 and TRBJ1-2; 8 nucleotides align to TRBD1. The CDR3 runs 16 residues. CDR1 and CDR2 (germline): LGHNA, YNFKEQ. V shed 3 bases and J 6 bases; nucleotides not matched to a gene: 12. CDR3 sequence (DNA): TGTGCCAGCAGCCACCCGGACAGGGTGGAAAAAGATGGCTACACCTTC. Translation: CASSHPDRVEKDGYTF.

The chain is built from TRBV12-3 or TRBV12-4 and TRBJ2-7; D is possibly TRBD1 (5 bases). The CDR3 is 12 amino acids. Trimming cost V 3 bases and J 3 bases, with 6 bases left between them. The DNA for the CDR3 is TGTGCCAGCAGTTTTAGGGGCTACGAGCAGTACGTC. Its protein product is CASSFRGYEQYV.

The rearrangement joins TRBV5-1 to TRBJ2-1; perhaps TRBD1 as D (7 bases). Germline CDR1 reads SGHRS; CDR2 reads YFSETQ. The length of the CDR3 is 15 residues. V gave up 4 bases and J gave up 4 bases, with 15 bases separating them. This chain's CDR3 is CASSRGTETYNEQFF. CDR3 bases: TGCGCCAGCAGCCGGGGGACAGAGACTTACAATGAGCAGTTCTTC.

As DNA, the CDR3 is TGTGCCAGTACTTTGACAGGGAGCAATCAGCCCCAGCATTTT. Protein product: CASTLTGSNQPQHF. The rearrangement joins TRBV19 to TRBJ1-5, with TRBD1 matching 7 bases. Per germline, CDR1 LNHDA and CDR2 SQIVND (reference sequence). There are 14 residues in the CDR3. V lost 7 bases and J lost 1; bases outside the gene matches: 4.

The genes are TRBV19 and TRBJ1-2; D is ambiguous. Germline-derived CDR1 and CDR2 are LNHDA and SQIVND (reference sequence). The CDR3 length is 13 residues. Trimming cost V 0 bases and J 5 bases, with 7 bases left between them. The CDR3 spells CASSIDWSYGYTF. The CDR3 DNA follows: TGTGCCAGTAGTATAGATTGGAGTTATGGCTACACCTTC.

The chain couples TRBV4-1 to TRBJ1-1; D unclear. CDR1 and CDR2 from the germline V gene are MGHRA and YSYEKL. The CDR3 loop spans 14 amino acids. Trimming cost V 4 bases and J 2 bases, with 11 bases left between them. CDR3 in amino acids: CASSPGLENTEAFF. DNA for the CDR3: TGCGCCAGCAGCCCCGGACTAGAAAACACTGAAGCTTTCTTT.

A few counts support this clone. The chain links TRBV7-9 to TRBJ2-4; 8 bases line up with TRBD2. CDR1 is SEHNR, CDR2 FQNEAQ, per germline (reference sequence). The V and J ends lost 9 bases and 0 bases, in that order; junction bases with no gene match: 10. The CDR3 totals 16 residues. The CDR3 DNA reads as TGTGCCAGTGCGGGGGGTGGGTCGCTAGCCAAAAACATTCAGTACTTC. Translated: CASAGGGSLAKNIQYF.

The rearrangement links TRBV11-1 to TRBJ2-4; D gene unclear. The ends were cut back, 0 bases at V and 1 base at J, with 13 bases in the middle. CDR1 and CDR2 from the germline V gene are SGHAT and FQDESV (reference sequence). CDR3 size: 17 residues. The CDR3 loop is CASSLALPGWAKNIQYF. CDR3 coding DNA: TGTGCCAGCAGCTTAGCTCTCCCGGGTTGGGCCAAAAACATTCAGTACTTC.

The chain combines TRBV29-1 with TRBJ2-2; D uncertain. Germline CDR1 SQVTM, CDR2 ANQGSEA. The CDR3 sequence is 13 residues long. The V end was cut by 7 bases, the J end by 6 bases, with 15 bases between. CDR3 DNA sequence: TGCAGCGCATCGCGCGAGCTTCCCGGGGAGCTGTTTTTT. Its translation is CSASRELPGELFF.

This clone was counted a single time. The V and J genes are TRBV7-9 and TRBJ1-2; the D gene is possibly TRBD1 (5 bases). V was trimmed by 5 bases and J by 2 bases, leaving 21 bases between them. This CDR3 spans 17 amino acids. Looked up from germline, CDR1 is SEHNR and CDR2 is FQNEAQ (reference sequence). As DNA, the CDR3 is TGTGCCAGCAGCCCTAGCGAGACAGCCCTTTTAAACTATGGCTACACCTTC. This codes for CASSPSETALLNYGYTF.

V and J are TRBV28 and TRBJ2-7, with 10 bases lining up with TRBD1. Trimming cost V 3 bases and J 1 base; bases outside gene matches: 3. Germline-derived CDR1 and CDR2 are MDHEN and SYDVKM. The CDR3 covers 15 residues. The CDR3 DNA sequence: TGTGCCAGCAGTTTGCCGGGACAGGGGTCCTACGAGCAGTACGTC. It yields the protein CASSLPGQGSYEQYV.

The CDR3 DNA sequence: TGTGCCAGCAGCTTATTTCAGGGTACCGATCAGCCCCAGCATTTT. Translation: CASSLFQGTDQPQHF. The chain couples TRBV7-2 to TRBJ1-5; the D gene is possibly TRBD1 (5 bases). The germline CDR1 and CDR2 sequences are SGHTA and FQGNSA. The CDR3 is 15 residues long. V was trimmed by 2 bases and J by 5 bases, leaving 13 bases between them. The full variable domain, completed using reference TRBV7-2 and TRBJ1-5, is GAGVSQSPSNKVTEKGKDVELRCDPISGHTALYWYRQSLGQGLEFLIYFQGNSAPDKSGLPSDRFSAERTGGSVSTLTIQRTQQEDSAVYLCASSLFQGTDQPQHFGDGTRLSIL.

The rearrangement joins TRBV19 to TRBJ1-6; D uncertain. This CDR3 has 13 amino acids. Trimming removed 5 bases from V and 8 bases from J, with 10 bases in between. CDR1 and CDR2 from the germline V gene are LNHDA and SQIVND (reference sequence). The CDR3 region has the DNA TGTGCCAGTAGTCCCCTCAGTGATTCACCCCTCCACTTT. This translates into CASSPLSDSPLHF.

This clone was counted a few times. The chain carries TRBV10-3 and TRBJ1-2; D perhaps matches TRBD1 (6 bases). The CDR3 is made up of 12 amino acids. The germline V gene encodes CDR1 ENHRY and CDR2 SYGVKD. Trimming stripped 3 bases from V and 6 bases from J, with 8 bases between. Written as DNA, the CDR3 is TGTGCCATCAGTGACAGGGGTGATGGCTACACCTTC. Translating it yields CAISDRGDGYTF.

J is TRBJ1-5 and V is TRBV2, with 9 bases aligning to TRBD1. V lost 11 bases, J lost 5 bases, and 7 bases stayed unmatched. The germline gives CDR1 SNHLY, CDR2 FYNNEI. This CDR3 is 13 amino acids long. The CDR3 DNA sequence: TGTGCCGGACGGACAGGGGTTGATCAGCCCCAGCATTTT. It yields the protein CAGRTGVDQPQHF.

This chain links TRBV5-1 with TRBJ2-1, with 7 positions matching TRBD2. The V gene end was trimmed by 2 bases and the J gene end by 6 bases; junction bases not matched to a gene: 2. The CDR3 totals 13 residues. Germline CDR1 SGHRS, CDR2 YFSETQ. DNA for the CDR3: TGCGCCAGCAGCTTAAGCGGGGTCAATGAGCAGTTCTTC. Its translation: CASSLSGVNEQFF.

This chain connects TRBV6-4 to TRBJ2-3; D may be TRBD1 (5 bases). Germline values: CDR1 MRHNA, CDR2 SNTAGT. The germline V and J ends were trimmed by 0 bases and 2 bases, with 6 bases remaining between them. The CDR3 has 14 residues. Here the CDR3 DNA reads TGTGCCAGCAGTGACTCGGACAACACAGATACGCAGTATTTT. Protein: CASSDSDNTDTQYF.

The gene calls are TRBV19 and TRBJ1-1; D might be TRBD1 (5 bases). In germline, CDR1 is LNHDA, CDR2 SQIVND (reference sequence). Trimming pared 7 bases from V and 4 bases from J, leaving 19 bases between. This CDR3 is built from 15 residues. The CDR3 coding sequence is TGTGCCAGTACCGCCGGTGGGGGGAGGAGCACTGAAGCTTTCTTT. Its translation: CASTAGGGRSTEAFF.

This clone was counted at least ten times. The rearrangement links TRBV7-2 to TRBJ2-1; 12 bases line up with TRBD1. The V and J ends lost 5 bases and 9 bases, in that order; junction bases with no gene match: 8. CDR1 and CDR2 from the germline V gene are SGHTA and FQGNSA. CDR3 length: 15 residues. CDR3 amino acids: CASSPGQGAQGEQFF. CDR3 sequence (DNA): TGTGCCAGCAGCCCGGGACAGGGGGCGCAGGGTGAGCAGTTCTTC.